These T cell receptor beta chains were read from a single sample in a study of T cells after yellow fever vaccination. TCRdb re-analysed the 5' RACE reads in MiXCR, keeping a single row per CDR3 protein. The sample consists of some 320,000 distinct CDR3 sequences, approximately 4% of them appearing once. This specimen was PBMCs, taken 15 days after the yellow fever booster vaccination. Every receptor here comes from a man younger than 30 who received the YFV17D yellow fever vaccine. CDR3s include the opening cysteine and the closing phenylalanine or tryptophan. Fields, in order: D gene, J gene, clone size, V gene, CDR3 DNA, CDR3 protein. D genes are given only for firm matches. Clone size is shown for a subset of rows, as once, few, many or a class of expanded clone.

d_gene: .
j_gene: TRBJ1-1
abundance: .
v_gene: TRBV4-2
CDR3nt: TGTGCCAGCAGCCAAGTTGAGACCGGGACACGGAACACTGAAGCTTTCTTT
CDR3aa: CASSQVETGTRNTEAFF

d_gene: TRBD1
j_gene: TRBJ2-1
abundance: .
v_gene: TRBV5-1
CDR3nt: TGCGCCAGCAGCTCACAGGCCGGGACAGGTTCTTACAATGAGCAGTTCTTC
CDR3aa: CASSSQAGTGSYNEQFF

d_gene: .
j_gene: TRBJ1-6
abundance: many
v_gene: TRBV7-9
CDR3nt: TGTGCCAGCAGCTCTGGGGCATCATATAATTCACCCCTCCACTTT
CDR3aa: CASSSGASYNSPLHF

d_gene: .
j_gene: TRBJ1-2
abundance: many
v_gene: TRBV3-1
CDR3nt: TGTGCCAGCAGCCAAGTTTTCTCGGTAGCTAACTATGGCTACACCTTC
CDR3aa: CASSQVFSVANYGYTF

d_gene: .
j_gene: TRBJ1-1
abundance: .
v_gene: TRBV6-2/TRBV6-3
CDR3nt: TGTGCCAGCAGTTACCGGGTGGGGTGGAGAGCGGACTCGAACACTGAAGCTTTCTTT
CDR3aa: CASSYRVGWRADSNTEAFF

d_gene: TRBD2
j_gene: TRBJ2-1
abundance: many
v_gene: TRBV11-2
CDR3nt: TGTGCCAGCAGCAACCCTAGCGGGGGCCTTAATGAGCAGTTCTTC
CDR3aa: CASSNPSGGLNEQFF

d_gene: .
j_gene: TRBJ1-6
abundance: many
v_gene: TRBV5-5
CDR3nt: TGTGCCAGCAGACCAGGGGACTGGGATTCACCCCTCCACTTT
CDR3aa: CASRPGDWDSPLHF

d_gene: .
j_gene: TRBJ1-1
abundance: many
v_gene: TRBV4-3
CDR3nt: TGCGCCAGCAGCCAAGGGCGGGAAGATACTGAAGCTTTCTTT
CDR3aa: CASSQGREDTEAFF

d_gene: .
j_gene: TRBJ2-4
abundance: .
v_gene: TRBV12-3/TRBV12-4
CDR3nt: TGTGCCAGCAGTTTCCAGGGAGGAAGCAAAAACATTCAGTACTTC
CDR3aa: CASSFQGGSKNIQYF

d_gene: .
j_gene: TRBJ2-3
abundance: few
v_gene: TRBV7-2
CDR3nt: TGTGCCAGCAGCACCCCGGGACAAAAACCACCCACAGATACGCAGTATTTT
CDR3aa: CASSTPGQKPPTDTQYF